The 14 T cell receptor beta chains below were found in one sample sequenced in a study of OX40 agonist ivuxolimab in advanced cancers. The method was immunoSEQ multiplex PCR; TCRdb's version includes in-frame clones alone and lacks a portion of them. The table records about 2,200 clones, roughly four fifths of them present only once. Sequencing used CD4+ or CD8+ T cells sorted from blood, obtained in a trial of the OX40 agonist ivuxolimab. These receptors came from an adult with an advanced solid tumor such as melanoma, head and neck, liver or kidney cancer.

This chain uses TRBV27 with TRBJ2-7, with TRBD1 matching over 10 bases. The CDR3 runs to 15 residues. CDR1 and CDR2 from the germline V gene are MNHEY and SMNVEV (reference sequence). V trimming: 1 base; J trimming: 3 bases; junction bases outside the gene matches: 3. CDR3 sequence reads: CASSLLGQGIYEQYF. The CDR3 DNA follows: TGTGCCAGCAGTTTATTGGGACAGGGGATCTACGAGCAGTACTTC.

The CDR3 DNA sequence: TGTGCCACACAAGCAAATAGCGGGGCAATGAATGAGCAGTTCTTC. Translating it yields CATQANSGAMNEQFF. This rearrangement joins TRBV6-4 to TRBJ2-1, with TRBD2 matching over 8 bases. The germline gives CDR1 MRHNA, CDR2 SNTAGT. The V gene end was trimmed by 10 bases and the J gene end by 7 bases; junction bases not matched to a gene: 15. CDR3 length equals 15 residues.

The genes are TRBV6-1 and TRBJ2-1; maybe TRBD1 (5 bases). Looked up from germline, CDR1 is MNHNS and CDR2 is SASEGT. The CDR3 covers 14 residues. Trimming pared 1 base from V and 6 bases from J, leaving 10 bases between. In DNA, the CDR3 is TGTGCCAGCAGTGAAGGGGGCGCAAGCAATGAGCAGTTCTTC. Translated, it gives CASSEGGASNEQFF.

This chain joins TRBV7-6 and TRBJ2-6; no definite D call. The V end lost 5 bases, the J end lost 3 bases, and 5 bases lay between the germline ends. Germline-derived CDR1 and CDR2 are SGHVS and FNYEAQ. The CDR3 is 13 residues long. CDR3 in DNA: TGTGCCAGCAGCGGTGGTGGGGCCAACGTCCTGACTTTC. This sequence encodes CASSGGGANVLTF.

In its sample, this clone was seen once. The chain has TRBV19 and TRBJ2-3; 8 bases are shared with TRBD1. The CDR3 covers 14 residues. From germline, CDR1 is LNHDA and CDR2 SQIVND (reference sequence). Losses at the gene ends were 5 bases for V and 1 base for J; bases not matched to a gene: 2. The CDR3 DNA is TGTGCCAGTAGTCTGACAGGGGGCACAGATACGCAGTATTTT. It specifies CASSLTGGTDTQYF.

CDR3: CASRLAGGQTDTQYF. The DNA of the CDR3 is TGTGCCAGCAGATTAGCGGGGGGGCAGACAGATACGCAGTATTTT. The chain recombines TRBV28 with TRBJ2-3; 11 bases match TRBD2. This CDR3 is 15 amino acids long. J was trimmed by 3 bases and V by 6 bases; bases with no gene match: 5. Germline V gene sequence: CDR1 MDHEN, CDR2 SYDVKM.

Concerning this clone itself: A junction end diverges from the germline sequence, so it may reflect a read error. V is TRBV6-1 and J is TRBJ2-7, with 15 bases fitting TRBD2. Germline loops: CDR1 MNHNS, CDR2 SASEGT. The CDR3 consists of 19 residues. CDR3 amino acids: CASSEGLAGGRSGSYEQYF. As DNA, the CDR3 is TGTGCCAGCAGCGAAGGACTAGCGGGAGGGCGGTCGGGGTCCTACGAGCAGTACTTC.

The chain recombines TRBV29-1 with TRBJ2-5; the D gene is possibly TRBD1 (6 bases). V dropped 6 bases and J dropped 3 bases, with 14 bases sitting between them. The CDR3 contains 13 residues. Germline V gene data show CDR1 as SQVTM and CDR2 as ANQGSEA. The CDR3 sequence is CSVVKTGKETQYF. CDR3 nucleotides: TGCAGCGTCGTCAAAACAGGGAAAGAGACCCAGTACTTC.

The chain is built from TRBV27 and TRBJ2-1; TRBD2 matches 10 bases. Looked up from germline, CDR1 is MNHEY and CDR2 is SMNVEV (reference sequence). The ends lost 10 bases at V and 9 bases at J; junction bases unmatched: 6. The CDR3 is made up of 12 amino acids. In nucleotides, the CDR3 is TGTGCCACGGGGGGACTAGCGCGTGAGCAGTTCTTC. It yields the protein CATGGLAREQFF.

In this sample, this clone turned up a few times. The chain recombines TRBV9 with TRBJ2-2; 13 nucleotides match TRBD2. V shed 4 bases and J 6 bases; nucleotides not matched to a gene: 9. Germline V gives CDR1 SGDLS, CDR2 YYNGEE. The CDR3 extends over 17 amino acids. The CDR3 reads CASSPTSGRARAGELFF. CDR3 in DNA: TGTGCCAGCAGCCCTACTAGCGGGAGGGCCCGTGCCGGGGAGCTGTTTTTT.

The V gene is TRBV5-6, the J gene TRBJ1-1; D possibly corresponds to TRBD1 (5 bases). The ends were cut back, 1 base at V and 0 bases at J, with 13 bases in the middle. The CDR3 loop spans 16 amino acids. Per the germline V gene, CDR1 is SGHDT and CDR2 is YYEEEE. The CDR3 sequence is CASSLLGTPMNTEAFF. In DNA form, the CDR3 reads TGTGCCAGCAGCTTGTTGGGGACCCCCATGAACACTGAAGCTTTCTTT.

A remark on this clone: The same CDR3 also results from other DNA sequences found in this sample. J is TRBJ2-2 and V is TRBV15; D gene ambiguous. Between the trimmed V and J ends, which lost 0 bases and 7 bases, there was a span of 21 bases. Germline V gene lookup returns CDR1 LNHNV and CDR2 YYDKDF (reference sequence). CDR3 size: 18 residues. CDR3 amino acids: CATSRDLVGGRSSGELFF. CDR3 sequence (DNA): TGTGCCACCAGCAGAGATCTCGTCGGTGGGCGCTCGAGCGGGGAGCTGTTTTTT. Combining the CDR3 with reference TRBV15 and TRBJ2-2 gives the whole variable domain DAMVIQNPRYQVTQFGKPVTLSCSQTLNHNVMYWYQQKSSQAPKLLFHYYDKDFNNEADTPDNFQSRRPNTSFCFLDIRSPGLGDTAMYLCATSRDLVGGRSSGELFFGEGSRLTVL.

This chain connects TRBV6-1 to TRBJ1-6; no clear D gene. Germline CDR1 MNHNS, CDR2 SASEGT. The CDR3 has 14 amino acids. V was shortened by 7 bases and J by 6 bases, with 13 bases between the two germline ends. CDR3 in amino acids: CASKEGPTNSPLHF. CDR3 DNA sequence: TGTGCCAGCAAAGAAGGACCGACTAATTCACCCCTCCACTTT.

The CDR3, as DNA: TGTGCCAGCAGCTCCCGACAGGTTGGGGGTCGGGAGCAGTTCTTC. Amino acid sequence: CASSSRQVGGREQFF. The chain couples TRBV11-3 to TRBJ2-1, with D possibly matching TRBD1 (6 bases). V was clipped by 4 bases and J by 10 bases, with 20 bases between them. This CDR3 has 15 residues. Germline CDR1 SGHNT, CDR2 YENEEA.